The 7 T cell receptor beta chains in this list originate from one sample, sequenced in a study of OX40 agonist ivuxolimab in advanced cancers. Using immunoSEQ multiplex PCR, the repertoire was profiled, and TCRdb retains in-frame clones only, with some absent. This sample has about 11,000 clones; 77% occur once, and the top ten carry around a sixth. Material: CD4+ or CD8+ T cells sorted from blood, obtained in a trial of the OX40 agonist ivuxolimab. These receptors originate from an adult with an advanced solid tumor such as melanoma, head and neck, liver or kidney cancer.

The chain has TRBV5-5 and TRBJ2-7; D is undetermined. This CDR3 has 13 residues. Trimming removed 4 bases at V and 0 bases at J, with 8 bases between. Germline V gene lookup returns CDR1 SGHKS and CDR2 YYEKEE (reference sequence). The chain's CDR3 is CASSPGFSYEQYF. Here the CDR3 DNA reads TGTGCCAGCAGCCCCGGGTTCTCCTACGAGCAGTACTTC.

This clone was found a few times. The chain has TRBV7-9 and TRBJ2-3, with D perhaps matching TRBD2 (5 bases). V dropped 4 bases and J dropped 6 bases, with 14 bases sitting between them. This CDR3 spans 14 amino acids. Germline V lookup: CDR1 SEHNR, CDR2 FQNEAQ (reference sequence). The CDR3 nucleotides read TGTGCCAGCAGCTCCCCCGACGGGGTGGATACGCAGTATTTT. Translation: CASSSPDGVDTQYF.

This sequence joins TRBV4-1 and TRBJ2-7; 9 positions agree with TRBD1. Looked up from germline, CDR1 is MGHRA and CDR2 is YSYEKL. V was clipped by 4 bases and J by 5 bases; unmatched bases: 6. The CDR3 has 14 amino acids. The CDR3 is CASSPGTGLDEQYF. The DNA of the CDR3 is TGCGCCAGCAGCCCCGGGACAGGGCTCGACGAGCAGTACTTC.

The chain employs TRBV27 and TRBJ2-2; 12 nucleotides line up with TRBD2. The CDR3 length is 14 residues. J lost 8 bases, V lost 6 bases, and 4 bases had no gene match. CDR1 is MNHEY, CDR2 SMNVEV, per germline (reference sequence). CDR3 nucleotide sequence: TGTGCCAGCAGGACTAGCGGGGGTTTAGGGGAGCTGTTTTTT. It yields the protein CASRTSGGLGELFF.

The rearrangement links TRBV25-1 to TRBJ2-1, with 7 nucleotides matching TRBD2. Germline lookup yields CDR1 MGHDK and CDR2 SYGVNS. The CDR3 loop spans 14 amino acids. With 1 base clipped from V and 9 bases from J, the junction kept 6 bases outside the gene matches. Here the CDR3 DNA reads TGTGCCAGCAGTGAATTCGGGACTACCTCTGAGCAGTTCTTC. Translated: CASSEFGTTSEQFF.

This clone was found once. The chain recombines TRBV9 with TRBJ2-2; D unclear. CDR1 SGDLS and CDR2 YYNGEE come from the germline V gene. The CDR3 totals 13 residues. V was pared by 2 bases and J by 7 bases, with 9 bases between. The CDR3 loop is CASSVGLGGELFF. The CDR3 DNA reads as TGTGCCAGCAGCGTGGGGTTGGGCGGGGAGCTGTTTTTT. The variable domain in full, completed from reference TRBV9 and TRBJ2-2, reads DSGVTQTPKHLITATGQRVTLRCSPRSGDLSVYWYQQSLDQGLQFLIQYYNGEERAKGNILERFSAQQFPDLHSELNLSSLELGDSALYFCASSVGLGGELFFGEGSRLTVL.

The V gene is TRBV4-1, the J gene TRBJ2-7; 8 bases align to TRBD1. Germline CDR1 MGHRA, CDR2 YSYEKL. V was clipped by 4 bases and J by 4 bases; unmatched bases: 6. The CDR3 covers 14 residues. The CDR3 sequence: CASSPDRELYEQYF. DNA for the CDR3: TGCGCCAGCAGCCCGGACAGGGAATTATACGAGCAGTACTTC.